The 21 T cell receptor beta chains reported below all come from one sample, sequenced in a study of patients and donors after allogeneic stem cell transplantation. In TCRdb, the RT-PCR reads were re-called with MiXCR into one record per CDR3 protein. In the table there are about a million distinct CDR3 sequences, 18% of which are singletons. Sequenced material: blood, either unsorted or a sorted T cell fraction (not recorded which). The receptors stem from a human donor who was either an allogeneic HSCT recipient or a stem cell or donor lymphocyte infusion donor (not recorded which). It is not recorded whose cells these are; they may come from a transplant donor.

V gene TRBV19 combines with J gene TRBJ2-3, with D possibly being TRBD1 (6 bases). Trimming removed 4 bases from V and 4 bases from J, with 12 bases in between. This CDR3 has 14 residues. CDR1 and CDR2 from the germline V gene are LNHDA and SQIVND (reference sequence). CDR3 protein: CASSKQGGPDTQYF. DNA of the CDR3: TGTGCCAGTAGTAAACAGGGTGGGCCAGATACGCAGTATTTT.

This clonotype appeared a few times. This chain uses TRBV29-1 with TRBJ2-7; the match to TRBD2 covers 8 bases. The CDR3 contains 15 residues. The V segment lost 2 bases and the J segment 0 bases; nucleotides outside the gene matches: 6. Germline assignment: CDR1 SQVTM and CDR2 ANQGSEA. The CDR3: CSVERPSGLSYEQYF. CDR3 nucleotide sequence: TGCAGCGTTGAACGGCCTAGCGGGCTCTCCTACGAGCAGTACTTC.

The chain uses TRBV2 and TRBJ2-5; 7 bases match TRBD1. The junction had 10 bases not matched to a gene; V was cut back by 8 bases and J by 1 base. CDR3 size: 15 residues. Germline CDR1 and CDR2: SNHLY and FYNNEI. The CDR3 DNA reads TGTGCCAGCTTAACCGGGACAGTCATCCAAGAGACCCAGTACTTC. Residues: CASLTGTVIQETQYF.

This clonotype was detected only a few times. The gene calls are TRBV12-3 or TRBV12-4 and TRBJ2-5; possibly TRBD2 for D (5 bases). The CDR3 extends over 13 amino acids. Trimming removed 6 bases at V and 2 bases at J, with 10 bases between. The DNA for the CDR3 is TGTGCCAGCAGCCGCCGAGGGCAAGAGACCCAGTACTTC. Encoded protein: CASSRRGQETQYF.

CDR3: CASRAKDTRGRETQYF. CDR3 coding DNA: TGTGCCAGCAGGGCCAAGGACACCCGGGGCCGGGAGACCCAGTACTTC. The chain carries TRBV12-3 or TRBV12-4 and TRBJ2-5; D possibly matches TRBD1 or TRBD2 (5 bases each). This CDR3 region has 16 residues. The V end was cut by 6 bases, the J end by 5 bases, with 22 bases between.

The table lists this clonotype with a few counts. The V gene is TRBV15, the J gene TRBJ2-7, with 11 positions matching TRBD2. Germline-derived CDR1 and CDR2 are LNHNV and YYDKDF (reference sequence). After removal of 6 bases from V and 0 bases from J, the junction contained 1 base not matched to a gene. CDR3 length equals 14 residues. The CDR3 sequence: CATRGLADSYEQYF. The CDR3 DNA reads TGTGCCACCAGGGGACTAGCGGACTCCTACGAGCAGTACTTC.

The chain has TRBV7-9 and TRBJ2-2; 8 nucleotides align to TRBD2. The CDR3 length is 16 residues. Germline V CDR1 and CDR2: SEHNR, FQNEAQ (reference sequence). V was clipped by 4 bases and J by 5 bases; unmatched bases: 9. CDR3 in amino acids: CASSSGLTSATGELFF. DNA of the CDR3: TGTGCCAGCAGCTCCGGGTTGACTAGCGCGACCGGGGAGCTGTTTTTT.

This clonotype was seen only a few times. The J gene is TRBJ1-5, the V gene TRBV9; 10 nucleotides align to TRBD1. CDR1 and CDR2 from the germline V gene are SGDLS and YYNGEE. V dropped 4 bases and J dropped 6; count of bases not matched to a gene: 7. This CDR3 comprises 15 residues. CDR3 amino acids: CASSPGQGFGQPQHF. For the CDR3, the DNA is TGTGCCAGCAGCCCGGGACAGGGGTTCGGTCAGCCCCAGCATTTT.

This clonotype was seen more than once but under ten times. This chain connects TRBV29-1 to TRBJ2-7; perhaps TRBD1 as D (6 bases). The CDR3 is 12 residues long. CDR1 and CDR2 (germline): SQVTM, ANQGSEA. The V and J ends lost 7 bases and 4 bases respectively, with 14 bases between them. CDR3 loop: CSASRGKYEQYF. The CDR3 DNA sequence: TGCAGCGCTTCGAGGGGGAAATACGAGCAGTACTTC.

The gene calls are TRBV6-2 or TRBV6-3 and TRBJ2-5; TRBD1 aligns across 7 bases. V shed 3 bases, J shed 4 bases, and the junction held 8 bases outside the gene matches. Germline V gene data show CDR1 as MNHEY and CDR2 as SVGEGT. This CDR3 region has 15 residues. DNA for the CDR3: TGTGCCAGCAGTTATTCCGGGACAGAGGTAGAGACCCAGTACTTC. This translates into CASSYSGTEVETQYF.

The chain combines TRBV29-1 with TRBJ2-5; no definite D call. Germline V gene sequence: CDR1 SQVTM, CDR2 ANQGSEA. V was pared by 2 bases and J by 0 bases, with 7 bases between. This CDR3 comprises 13 residues. The CDR3 loop reads CSVERVNQETQYF. The CDR3 bases are TGCAGCGTTGAAAGGGTTAACCAAGAGACCCAGTACTTC.

In its sample, this clonotype was seen a few times. The chain links TRBV3-1 to TRBJ2-3; perhaps TRBD1 as D (6 bases). The CDR3 contains 14 residues. Germline V gene data show CDR1 as LGHDT and CDR2 as YNNKEL (reference sequence). Trimming pared 1 base from V and 5 bases from J, leaving 10 bases between. In DNA, the CDR3 is TGTGCCAGCAGCCAAGGTGGCAGGGGAGATACGCAGTATTTT. This sequence encodes CASSQGGRGDTQYF.

This clonotype showed up many times. One junction end does not reproduce the germline sequence, and a read error may be involved. V usage is TRBV6-1 and J usage is TRBJ1-1, with TRBD1 identical over 8 bases. Per the germline V gene, CDR1 is MNHNS and CDR2 is SASEGT. The CDR3 has 12 amino acids. The CDR3 here is CASSQARGQAFF. CDR3 nucleotide sequence: TGTGCCAGCAGTCAAGCCAGGGGGCAAGCTTTCTTT.

The CDR3 sequence is CASSYGRIDYEQYF. The CDR3 DNA sequence: TGTGCCAGCAGTTATGGGAGAATTGACTACGAGCAGTACTTC. The chain carries TRBV6-5 and TRBJ2-7; possibly TRBD2 for D (5 bases). V was pared by 3 bases and J by 3 bases, with 12 bases between. The CDR3 loop spans 14 amino acids. The V gene's germline CDR1 is MNHEY and CDR2 SVGAGI.

J is TRBJ2-7 and V is TRBV20-1; D remains unclear. The germline V gene has CDR1 DFQATT and CDR2 SNEGSKA (reference sequence). The CDR3 length is 14 residues. The V end was cut by 0 bases, the J end by 0 bases, with 9 bases between. The CDR3 DNA sequence: TGCAGTGCTAGAGAGAGGCTACTCTCCTACGAGCAGTACTTC. This gives the protein CSARERLLSYEQYF.

This clonotype showed up just once. The junction departs from the called germline gene at one end, perhaps through a read error. The V and J genes are TRBV5-1 and TRBJ1-1; D is possibly TRBD1 (5 bases). The CDR3 spans 14 residues. Germline V gene data show CDR1 as SGHRS and CDR2 as YFSETQ. CDR3 nucleotides: TGCGCCAGCGGCTTTGGGGGAGGCAGGACTGAAGCTTTCTTT. It is translated as CASGFGGGRTEAFF. Complete variable domain (other parts from reference TRBV5-1 and TRBJ1-1): KAGVTQTPRYLIKTRGQQVTLSCSPISGHRSVSWYQQTPGQGLQFLFEYFSETQRNKGNFPGRFSGRQFSNSRSEMNVSTLELGDSALYLCASGFGGGRTEAFFGQGTRLTVV.

V gene TRBV5-4 combines with J gene TRBJ2-1; no definite D call. Deletions cut 0 bases from V and 0 bases from J, with 10 bases between. The CDR3 loop spans 16 amino acids. Germline CDR1 and CDR2: SGHNT and YYREEE (reference sequence). The CDR3 loop is CASSLATKSSYNEQFF. The CDR3 coding sequence is TGTGCCAGCAGCTTGGCGACCAAGAGCTCCTACAATGAGCAGTTCTTC.

The sample holds a few counts of this clonotype. The V call is TRBV6-2 or TRBV6-3, the J call TRBJ2-1, with D uncertain. CDR1 and CDR2 (germline): MNHEY, SVGEGT. The V end lost 0 bases, the J end lost 2 bases, and 14 bases lay between the germline ends. The CDR3 consists of 17 residues. The chain's CDR3 is CASSYSTPGMAYNEQFF. The CDR3 DNA reads TGTGCCAGCAGTTACTCCACCCCAGGAATGGCCTACAATGAGCAGTTCTTC.

A few counts support this clonotype. The J gene is TRBJ1-2, the V gene TRBV9; D not certain. The CDR3 length is 15 residues. The germline gives CDR1 SGDLS, CDR2 YYNGEE. With 3 bases removed from V and 7 bases from J, the gap between germline ends came to 19 bases. The CDR3 protein is CASSGEMSWASGYTF. The DNA of the CDR3 is TGTGCCAGCAGCGGGGAGATGTCTTGGGCGAGTGGCTACACCTTC. Using reference TRBV9 and TRBJ1-2 for the parts outside the CDR3, the full variable domain is DSGVTQTPKHLITATGQRVTLRCSPRSGDLSVYWYQQSLDQGLQFLIQYYNGEERAKGNILERFSAQQFPDLHSELNLSSLELGDSALYFCASSGEMSWASGYTFGSGTRLTVV.

The chain carries TRBV6-1 and TRBJ2-5; TRBD2 matches at 10 bases. Per the germline V gene, CDR1 is MNHNS and CDR2 is SASEGT. The CDR3 runs 15 residues. The ends lost 5 bases at V and 5 bases at J; junction bases unmatched: 8. CDR3 DNA: TGTGCCAGCAGTAGCAGCGGGGGGGAAGGGGAGACCCAGTACTTC. It encodes CASSSSGGEGETQYF.

This chain uses TRBV5-1 with TRBJ1-6; 12 bases line up with TRBD1. The CDR3 runs 15 residues. In germline, CDR1 is SGHRS, CDR2 YFSETQ. V shed 5 bases and J 6 bases; nucleotides not matched to a gene: 3. The CDR3 spells CASRGQGASNSPLHF. The DNA for the CDR3 is TGCGCCAGCAGGGGACAGGGGGCAAGTAATTCACCCCTCCACTTT.